The present entry profiles one T cell receptor (beta chain) with its context. Its antigen is not known. The donors were in the roughly 120-subject validation cohort, distinct from the roughly 670-subject first cohort. This entry belongs to a study of cytomegalovirus exposure and HLA in healthy donors. V was clipped by 3 bases and J by 8 bases; unmatched bases: 4. Germline values: CDR1 SEHNR, CDR2 FQNEAQ (reference sequence). The CDR3 loop spans 13 amino acids. Assay used: immunoSEQ multiplex PCR; TCRdb lists only in-frame clones, some missing. The data show 100,000 or so clones, with 86% seen just once and approximately 4% held by the top ten. Findings of the study overall: Reports described diagnosis of cytomegalovirus status by the classifier as highly specific and sensitive. Rare TCR sequences dominated, though some public TCRs recurred in many donors. The study recorded 150 to 200 TCR beta chains that were cytomegalovirus-associated.

Sequencing input: PBMCs. This chain links TRBV7-9 with TRBJ2-1, with 7 bases that match TRBD1. The receptor comes from a woman younger than 35 in good health and CMV-seropositive. The CDR3 here is CASSLDTGDEQFF. The CDR3 DNA follows: TGTGCCAGCAGCTTGGATACAGGGGATGAGCAGTTCTTC.